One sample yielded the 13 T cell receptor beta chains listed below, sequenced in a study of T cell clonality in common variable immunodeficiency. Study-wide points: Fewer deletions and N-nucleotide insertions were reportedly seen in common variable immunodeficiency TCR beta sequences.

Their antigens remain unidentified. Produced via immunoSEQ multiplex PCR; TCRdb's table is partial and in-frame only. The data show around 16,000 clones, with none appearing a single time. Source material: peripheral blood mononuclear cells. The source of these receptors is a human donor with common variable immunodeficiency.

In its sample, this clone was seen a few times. The sequenced part of the CDR3 DNA is TGTTCCATCGGGGGGTCAGATACG. Protein product: CSIGGSDT. The whole CDR3 sequence reads CSIGGSDTQYF. The chain combines TRBV7-9 with TRBJ2-3, with 7 bases that match TRBD2. The read halts 3 residues ahead of the CDR3 end, with the missing end drawn from the germline J gene. Germline CDR1 reads SEHNR; CDR2 reads FQNEAQ (reference sequence). CDR3 length: 11 amino acids.

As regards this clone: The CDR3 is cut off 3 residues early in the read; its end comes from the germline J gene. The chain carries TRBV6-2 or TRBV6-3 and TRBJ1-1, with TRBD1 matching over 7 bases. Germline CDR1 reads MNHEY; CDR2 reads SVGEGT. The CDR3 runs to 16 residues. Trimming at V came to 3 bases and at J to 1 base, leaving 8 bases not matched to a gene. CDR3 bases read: TGTGCCAGCAGTTATTCCGGACAGGCCACGAACACTGAA. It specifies CASSYSGQATNTE. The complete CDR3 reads CASSYSGQATNTEAFF.

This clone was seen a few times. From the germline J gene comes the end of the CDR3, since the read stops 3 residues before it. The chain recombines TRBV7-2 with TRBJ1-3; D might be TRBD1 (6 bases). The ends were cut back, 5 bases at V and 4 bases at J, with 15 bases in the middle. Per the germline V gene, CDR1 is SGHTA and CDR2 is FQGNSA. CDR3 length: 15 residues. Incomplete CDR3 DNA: TGTGCCAGCAGCCCCCAGGGGAGCGCCGGAAACACC. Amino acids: CASSPQGSAGNT. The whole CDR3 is CASSPQGSAGNTIYF. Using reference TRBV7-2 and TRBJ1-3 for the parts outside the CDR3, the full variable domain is GAGVSQSPSNKVTEKGKDVELRCDPISGHTALYWYRQSLGQGLEFLIYFQGNSAPDKSGLPSDRFSAERTGGSVSTLTIQRTQQEDSAVYLCASSPQGSAGNTIYFGEGSWLTVV.

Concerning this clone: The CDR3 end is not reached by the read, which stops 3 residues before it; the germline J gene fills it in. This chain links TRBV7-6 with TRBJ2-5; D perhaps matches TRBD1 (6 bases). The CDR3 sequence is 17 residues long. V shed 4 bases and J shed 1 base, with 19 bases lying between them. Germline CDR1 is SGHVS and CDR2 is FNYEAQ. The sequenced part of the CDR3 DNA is TGTGCCAGCAGCTCCCGACCGCTACAGGGCGCCCAAGAGACC. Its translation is CASSSRPLQGAQET. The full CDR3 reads CASSSRPLQGAQETQYF.

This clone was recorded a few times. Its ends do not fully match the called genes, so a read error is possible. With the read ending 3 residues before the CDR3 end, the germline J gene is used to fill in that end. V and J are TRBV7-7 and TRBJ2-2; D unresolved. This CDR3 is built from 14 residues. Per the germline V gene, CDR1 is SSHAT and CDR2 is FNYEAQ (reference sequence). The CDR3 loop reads CASSLEFGTGELFF. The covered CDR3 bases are TGTGCTAGCAGCTTAGAGTTCGGCACCGGGGAG.

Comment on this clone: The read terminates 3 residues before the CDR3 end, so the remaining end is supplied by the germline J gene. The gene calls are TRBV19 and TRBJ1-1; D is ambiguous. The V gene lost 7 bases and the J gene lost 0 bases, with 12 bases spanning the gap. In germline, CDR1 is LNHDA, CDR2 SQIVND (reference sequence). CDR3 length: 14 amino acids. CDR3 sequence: CASTTGRVNTEAFF. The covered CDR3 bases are TGTGCCAGTACCACGGGTAGAGTGAACACTGAA.

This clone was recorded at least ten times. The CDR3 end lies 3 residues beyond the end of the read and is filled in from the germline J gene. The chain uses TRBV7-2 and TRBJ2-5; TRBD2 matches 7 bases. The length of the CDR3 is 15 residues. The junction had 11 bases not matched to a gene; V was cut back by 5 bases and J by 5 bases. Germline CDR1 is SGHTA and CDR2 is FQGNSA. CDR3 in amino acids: CASSLSSGGRETQYF. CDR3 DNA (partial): TGTGCCAGCAGCCTCTCTTCGGGGGGACGGGAGACC. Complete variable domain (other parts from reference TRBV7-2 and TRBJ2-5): GAGVSQSPSNKVTEKGKDVELRCDPISGHTALYWYRQSLGQGLEFLIYFQGNSAPDKSGLPSDRFSAERTGGSVSTLTIQRTQQEDSAVYLCASSLSSGGRETQYFGPGTRLLVL.

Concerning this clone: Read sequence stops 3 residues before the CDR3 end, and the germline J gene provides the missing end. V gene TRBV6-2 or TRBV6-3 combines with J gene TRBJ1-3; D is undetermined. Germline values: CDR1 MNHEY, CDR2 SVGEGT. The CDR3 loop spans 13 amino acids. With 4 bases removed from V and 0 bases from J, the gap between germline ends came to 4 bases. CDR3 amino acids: CASSSGSGNTIYF. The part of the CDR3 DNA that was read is TGTGCCAGCAGTTCGGGCTCTGGAAACACC.

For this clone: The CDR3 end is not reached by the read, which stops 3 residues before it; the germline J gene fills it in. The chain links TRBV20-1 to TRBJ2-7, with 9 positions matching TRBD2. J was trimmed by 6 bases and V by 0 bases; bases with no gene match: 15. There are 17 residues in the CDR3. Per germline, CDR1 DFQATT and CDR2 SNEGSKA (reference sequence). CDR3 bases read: TGCAGTGCTAGAGATCCCCCGCGGGGGGGCCGGGGAGGCGAG. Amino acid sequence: CSARDPPRGGRGGE. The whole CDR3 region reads CSARDPPRGGRGGEQYF.

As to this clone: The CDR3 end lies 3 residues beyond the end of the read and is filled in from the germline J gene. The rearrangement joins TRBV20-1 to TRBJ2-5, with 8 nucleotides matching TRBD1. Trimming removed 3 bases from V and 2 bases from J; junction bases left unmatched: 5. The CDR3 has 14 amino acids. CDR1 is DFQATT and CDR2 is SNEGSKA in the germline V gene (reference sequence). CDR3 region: CSARGDRRQETQYF. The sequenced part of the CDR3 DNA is TGCAGTGCTAGGGGGGACAGGAGACAAGAGACC.

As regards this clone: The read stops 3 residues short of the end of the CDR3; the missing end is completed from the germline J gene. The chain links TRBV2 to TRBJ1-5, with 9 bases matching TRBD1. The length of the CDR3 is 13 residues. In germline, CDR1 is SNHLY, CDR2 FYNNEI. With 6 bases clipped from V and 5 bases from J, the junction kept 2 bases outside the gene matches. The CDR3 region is CASRGTGYQPQHF. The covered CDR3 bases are TGTGCCAGCAGGGGGACAGGGTATCAGCCC. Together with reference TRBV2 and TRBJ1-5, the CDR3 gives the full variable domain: EPEVTQTPSHQVTQMGQEVILRCVPISNHLYFYWYRQILGQKVEFLVSFYNNEISEKSEIFDDQFSVERPDGSNFTLKIRSTKLEDSAMYFCASRGTGYQPQHFGDGTRLSIL.

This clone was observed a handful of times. The CDR3 sequence is CASSEGQGRLEAFF. CDR3 bases read: TGTGCCAGCAGTGAGGGGCAGGGCAGACTTGAA. The chain uses TRBV2 and TRBJ1-1; tentative D call: TRBD1 (5 bases). The read terminates 3 residues before the CDR3 end, so the remaining end is supplied by the germline J gene. Germline V gene sequence: CDR1 SNHLY, CDR2 FYNNEI. Trimming removed 3 bases at V and 7 bases at J, with 15 bases between. This CDR3 spans 14 amino acids.

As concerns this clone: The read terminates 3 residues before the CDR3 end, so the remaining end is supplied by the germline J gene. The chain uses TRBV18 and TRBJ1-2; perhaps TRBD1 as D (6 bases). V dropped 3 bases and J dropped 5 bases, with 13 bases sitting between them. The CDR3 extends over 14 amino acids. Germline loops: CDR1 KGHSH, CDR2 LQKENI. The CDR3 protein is CASSPTGERYGYTF. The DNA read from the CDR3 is TGTGCCAGCTCACCGACAGGAGAGCGGTATGGC.